Listed below are T cell receptor beta chains from one sample, sequenced in a study of blood T cells in healthy people across ages. TCRdb called the 5' RACE reads again in MiXCR, with one record for every CDR3 protein. The repertoire consists of approximately 780,000 distinct CDR3 sequences, with more than 25% occurring once and the leading ten covering less than 3.5%. The sample was also reused in another study, on T cells of mothers and their children.

Sequenced input: blood. The receptors come from a boy aged 5-17 years in good health. CDR3s include the opening cysteine and the closing phenylalanine or tryptophan. The D gene is left open where the match is weak. Size tells how often a clone was seen (once, few, many) or the class of an expanded clone, and some rows leave it out.

V gene: TRBV29-1; clone size: few; J gene: TRBJ1-2; D gene: .; CDR3 DNA: TGCAGCGTTGAAGATGGCGGAGGCTACACCTTC; CDR3 protein: CSVEDGGGYTF
V gene: TRBV5-1; clone size: .; J gene: TRBJ2-2; D gene: .; CDR3 DNA: TGCGCCAGCAGCCACCCGGGGGCCGGCGGGGAGCTGTTTTTT; CDR3 protein: CASSHPGAGGELFF
V gene: TRBV9; clone size: .; J gene: TRBJ2-1; D gene: .; CDR3 DNA: TGTGCCAGCAGCGTAAACGCCGGGACCGAGTACAATGAGCAGTTCTTC; CDR3 protein: CASSVNAGTEYNEQFF
V gene: TRBV7-6; clone size: few; J gene: TRBJ1-4; D gene: .; CDR3 DNA: TGTGCCAGCAGCAGTGTGGCTAATGAAAAACTGTTTTTT; CDR3 protein: CASSSVANEKLFF
V gene: TRBV2; clone size: many; J gene: TRBJ2-2; D gene: TRBD1; CDR3 DNA: TGTGCCAGCCGGCAGGGGGACACCGGGGAGCTGTTTTTT; CDR3 protein: CASRQGDTGELFF
V gene: TRBV2; clone size: .; J gene: TRBJ2-1; D gene: TRBD2; CDR3 DNA: TGTGCCAGCAGGGGGGGGTCGGGGTCCTACAATGAGCAGTTCTTC; CDR3 protein: CASRGGSGSYNEQFF
V gene: TRBV20-1; clone size: .; J gene: TRBJ2-1; D gene: TRBD1; CDR3 DNA: TGCAGTGCTCATTTACCAGGGGGCCAATCCTACAATGAGCAGTTCTTC; CDR3 protein: CSAHLPGGQSYNEQFF
V gene: TRBV13; clone size: few; J gene: TRBJ2-7; D gene: .; CDR3 DNA: TGTGCCAGCAGCTCCTGGGACGAGCAGTACTTC; CDR3 protein: CASSSWDEQYF
V gene: TRBV2; clone size: few; J gene: TRBJ2-4; D gene: TRBD2; CDR3 DNA: TGTGCCAGCAACTACGAACTAGCGTCCAAAAACATTCAGTACTTC; CDR3 protein: CASNYELASKNIQYF
V gene: TRBV20-1; clone size: .; J gene: TRBJ1-2; D gene: .; CDR3 DNA: TGCAGTGCTAGAGACCAGATGATCTATGGCTACACCTTC; CDR3 protein: CSARDQMIYGYTF
V gene: TRBV29-1; clone size: .; J gene: TRBJ2-3; D gene: TRBD1; CDR3 DNA: TGCAGCGTTGGGGGACAGTATACAGATACGCAGTATTTT; CDR3 protein: CSVGGQYTDTQYF
V gene: TRBV6-1; clone size: few; J gene: TRBJ2-4; D gene: .; CDR3 DNA: TGTGCCAGCAGTGAACTGGTCGGCAAAAACATTCAGTACTTC; CDR3 protein: CASSELVGKNIQYF
V gene: TRBV9; clone size: .; J gene: TRBJ2-1; D gene: .; CDR3 DNA: TGTGCCAGCAGCTTTGTGGGGGGTTACAATGAGCAGTTCTTC; CDR3 protein: CASSFVGGYNEQFF
V gene: TRBV4-1; clone size: few; J gene: TRBJ1-2; D gene: .; CDR3 DNA: TGCGCCAGCAGCTTTTCCCCTACTATAGATGGCTACACCTTC; CDR3 protein: CASSFSPTIDGYTF
V gene: TRBV5-1; clone size: few; J gene: TRBJ2-5; D gene: .; CDR3 DNA: TGCGCCAGCAGCTTGTATGGATGGGGGACCCAGTACTTC; CDR3 protein: CASSLYGWGTQYF
V gene: TRBV24-1; clone size: few; J gene: TRBJ2-3; D gene: .; CDR3 DNA: TGTGCCACCAGTGATCGTCTCGGAATCACAGATACGCAGTATTTT; CDR3 protein: CATSDRLGITDTQYF
V gene: TRBV11-2; clone size: few; J gene: TRBJ2-4; D gene: TRBD1; CDR3 DNA: TGTGCCAGCAGCTTGAGGGACAGGGCCATTCAGTACTTC; CDR3 protein: CASSLRDRAIQYF
V gene: TRBV29-1; clone size: few; J gene: TRBJ1-2; D gene: .; CDR3 DNA: TGCAGCGTTGAACGCCCCGAGGAGGGCTACACCTTC; CDR3 protein: CSVERPEEGYTF
V gene: TRBV2; clone size: few; J gene: TRBJ2-5; D gene: TRBD1; CDR3 DNA: TGTGCCAGCCGCCTAAGCCGGGACAGGGTGACTCGGGAGACCCAGTACTTC; CDR3 protein: CASRLSRDRVTRETQYF
V gene: TRBV20-1; clone size: few; J gene: TRBJ2-2; D gene: TRBD2; CDR3 DNA: TGCAGTGCTAGGGTAGCGGGGGCCACCGGGGAGCTGTTTTTT; CDR3 protein: CSARVAGATGELFF
V gene: TRBV28; clone size: .; J gene: TRBJ2-7; D gene: .; CDR3 DNA: TGTGCCAGCAGTTTATCTGACTCACCAGCTTCCTACGAGCAGTACTTC; CDR3 protein: CASSLSDSPASYEQYF
V gene: TRBV7-8; clone size: few; J gene: TRBJ1-4; D gene: TRBD1; CDR3 DNA: TGTGCCAGCAGCTTATGGACAGGGGGAAACGAAAAACTGTTTTTT; CDR3 protein: CASSLWTGGNEKLFF
V gene: TRBV30; clone size: .; J gene: TRBJ2-5; D gene: .; CDR3 DNA: TGTGCCTGTAACGTCAGAAGGGGGATTCTCCAAGAGACCCAGTACTTC; CDR3 protein: CACNVRRGILQETQYF
V gene: TRBV29-1; clone size: .; J gene: TRBJ2-5; D gene: TRBD1; CDR3 DNA: TGCAGCGTCGATCCACAGGGGCAAGAGACCCAGTACTTC; CDR3 protein: CSVDPQGQETQYF
V gene: TRBV5-1; clone size: few; J gene: TRBJ2-5; D gene: .; CDR3 DNA: TGCGCCAGCAGCTTGGAGGGGGGGAATCCCGGAGAGACCCAGTACTTC; CDR3 protein: CASSLEGGNPGETQYF
V gene: TRBV9; clone size: few; J gene: TRBJ2-1; D gene: .; CDR3 DNA: TGTGCCAGCAGCGTAAGAATGGGTAGCGGCCATGAGCAGTTCTTC; CDR3 protein: CASSVRMGSGHEQFF
V gene: TRBV4-2; clone size: few; J gene: TRBJ2-5; D gene: .; CDR3 DNA: TGTGCCAGCAGCCCCCGTGGACAGAACCAAGAGACCCAGTACTTC; CDR3 protein: CASSPRGQNQETQYF
V gene: TRBV6-6; clone size: .; J gene: TRBJ2-5; D gene: TRBD2; CDR3 DNA: TGTGCCAGCAGTAACCCGGGAGGTGTGGAGACCCAGTACTTC; CDR3 protein: CASSNPGGVETQYF
V gene: TRBV29-1; clone size: .; J gene: TRBJ1-1; D gene: .; CDR3 DNA: TGCAGCGTCAAGACAGGCCTAGACACTGAAGCTTTCTTT; CDR3 protein: CSVKTGLDTEAFF
V gene: TRBV5-1; clone size: .; J gene: TRBJ2-1; D gene: .; CDR3 DNA: TGCGCCAGCAGCGAGGGGTCCGTTGAGCAGTTCTTC; CDR3 protein: CASSEGSVEQFF
V gene: TRBV2; clone size: .; J gene: TRBJ1-6; D gene: .; CDR3 DNA: TGTGCCAGCAGTGAGCTCGGCGATTCACCCCTCCACTTT; CDR3 protein: CASSELGDSPLHF
V gene: TRBV11-3; clone size: many; J gene: TRBJ1-1; D gene: .; CDR3 DNA: TGTGCCAGCAGCTTAGAGCGGGGCACTGAAGCTTTCTTT; CDR3 protein: CASSLERGTEAFF
V gene: TRBV4-2; clone size: few; J gene: TRBJ1-4; D gene: .; CDR3 DNA: TGTGCCAGCAGCCAAGACAGGGGAGGGGAAAAACTGTTTTTT; CDR3 protein: CASSQDRGGEKLFF
V gene: TRBV29-1; clone size: once; J gene: TRBJ1-1; D gene: .; CDR3 DNA: TGCAGCGTTTCGGCCCCGGGGGGGGTGAACACTGAAGCTTTCTTT; CDR3 protein: CSVSAPGGVNTEAFF
V gene: TRBV27; clone size: few; J gene: TRBJ2-7; D gene: .; CDR3 DNA: TGTGCCAGCAGTTTGGGACTTAACTCCTACGAGCAGTACTTC; CDR3 protein: CASSLGLNSYEQYF
V gene: TRBV24-1; clone size: few; J gene: TRBJ2-5; D gene: .; CDR3 DNA: TGTGCCACCAGTGATTTCCCGGAAGAGACCCAGTACTTC; CDR3 protein: CATSDFPEETQYF
V gene: TRBV2; clone size: .; J gene: TRBJ2-5; D gene: .; CDR3 DNA: TGTGCCAGCAGTGGGGACTTTGGGACCCAGTACTTC; CDR3 protein: CASSGDFGTQYF